This entry features one T cell receptor (beta chain) sequence. This clone showed up just a few times. The antigen this receptor binds is unknown. No much larger clonotype is one base removed from it; base qualities were not supplied. The sample's time point label, in plain terms: around 4 weeks on oral tofacitinib. The treatment or condition label, read with the paper, signifies: oral pan-JAK inhibitor, 5-10 mg twice daily. Lesional scalp punch biopsies and peripheral blood were obtained from alopecia areata patients. After PBMCs were isolated by density centrifugation and stained for CD3, CD4 and CD8, a FACSAria was used to sort CD4+ and CD8+ T cells. This sample stems from a study of CD8+ T cells in alopecia areata (dated by TCRdb to between 2017 and 2018). About the full investigation: The treated patients took part in an open-label pilot trial in which moderate-to-severe alopecia areata was treated with oral tofacitinib at 5 to 10 mg twice daily. Patients stayed on tofacitinib for 6 to 18 months and then had 6 months of follow-up off drug so that delayed response and recurrence could be assessed. For the treated patients, the SALT score, which quantifies what percentage of scalp surface area is affected, served as the measure of disease severity. To study T cell clonal expansion in alopecia areata, the researchers applied high-throughput TCRbeta sequencing to both the C3H/HeJ mouse model and human patients. Scalp tissue and sorted CD4+ and CD8+ peripheral blood T cells from patchy and totalis/universalis alopecia areata patients and from healthy controls were covered by human TCRbeta sequencing. Biopsies were taken from tofacitinib-treated patients at baseline and again at 4 and 24 weeks into treatment, and several of those patients also had a later scalp biopsy. Scalp clonality was compared across normal scalp (n=4), patchy alopecia areata scalp (n=8), and alopecia totalis/universalis scalp (n=8). RNA was extracted with the PAXgene miRNA kit for fixed scalp, the miRNeasy kit for PBMCs, and the RNeasy kit for mouse skin. TCRbeta CDR3 regions were amplified by immunoSEQ multiplex PCR using 35 Vbeta forward and 13 Jbeta reverse primers.

The library was produced with the immunoSEQ multiplex PCR assay. RNA was extracted from all samples and reverse transcribed into cDNA, which served as template for TCR sequencing. First-strand cDNA was synthesized with SuperScript III using a 2:1 mix of oligo-dT and random hexamers. A synthetic immune receptor repertoire was used to measure amplification bias, and any remaining bias was corrected computationally. In the original analysis: Raw reads were preprocessed to remove errors, and CDR3 was defined by IMGT conventions from the conserved cysteine to phenylalanine. To get clonality, Shannon entropy was normalized by log2 of the number of productive unique TCRs and the result was subtracted from 1. Scalp TCRbeta sequences were cross-referenced with sorted blood CD4 and CD8 repertoires so that the CD4 or CD8 identity of scalp clones could be inferred. TCRdb limited this immuneACCESS table to in-frame rearrangements with V and J called. A share of clones is missing; checked studies link under half to unresolved V genes, and the rest is unexplained. V and J calls and clone size are as listed in that table; D and trimming were resolved from the DNA. Recorded for this sample are more than 110,000 clones; 80% to 90% of them occurred a single time. The ten most abundant clones make up around a quarter of the sample.

The CDR3 runs 13 amino acids, cysteine and phenylalanine included. Just the 39-base CDR3 DNA is kept, in frame starting at base 1. In the germline V gene (reference sequence), CDR1 corresponds to MNHNY and CDR2 to SVGAGI. After removal of 10 bases from V and 4 bases from J, the junction retains 4 bases not matched to a gene. General findings and caveats noted by the study authors: TCR sequences shared between patients were less clear than in mice, possibly partly because of HLA diversity in the patient population. During tofacitinib treatment, many expanded lesional clones remained in scalp and blood, and this persistence may partly explain relapse after treatment is stopped. Because the treated cohort was small and had just a single nonresponder, larger studies are needed to establish links between baseline CD8+ expansion and response. Compared with normal scalp, lesional scalp had higher clonality and more expanded CD8+ clones, particularly in alopecia totalis/universalis, a pattern that suggests antigenic drive. Scalp TCR repertoire analysis is complicated because resident alphabeta T cells in normal human skin are also sequenced, whereas mouse skin is dominated by gammadelta T cells. Tofacitinib significantly lowered scalp clonality and the number of expanded CD8+ clones among the top 100 scalp clones.

The clonotype was recovered from a human donor with alopecia areata. The chain joins TRBV6-6 to TRBJ2-2, with 9 bases aligning to TRBD2. Sequencing used CD8+ T cells sorted from blood, obtained at week 4, from a patient treated with tofacitinib. The CDR3 in this case is CAISGGPTGELFF. The bases are TGTGCCATTAGCGGGGGCCCCACCGGGGAGCTGTTTTTT.